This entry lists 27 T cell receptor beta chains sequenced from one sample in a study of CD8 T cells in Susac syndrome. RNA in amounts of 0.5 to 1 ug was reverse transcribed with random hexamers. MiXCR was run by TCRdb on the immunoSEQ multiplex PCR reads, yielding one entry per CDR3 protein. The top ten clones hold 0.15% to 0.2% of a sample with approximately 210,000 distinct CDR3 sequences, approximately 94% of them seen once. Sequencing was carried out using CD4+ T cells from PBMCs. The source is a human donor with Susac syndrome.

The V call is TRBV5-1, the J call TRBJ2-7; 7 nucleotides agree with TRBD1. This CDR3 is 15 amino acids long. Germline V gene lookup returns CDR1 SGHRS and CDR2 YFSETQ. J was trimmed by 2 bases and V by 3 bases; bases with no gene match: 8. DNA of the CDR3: TGCGCCAGCAGCTCGGGGACAGCCCTGCCCTACGAGCAGTACTTC. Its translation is CASSSGTALPYEQYF.

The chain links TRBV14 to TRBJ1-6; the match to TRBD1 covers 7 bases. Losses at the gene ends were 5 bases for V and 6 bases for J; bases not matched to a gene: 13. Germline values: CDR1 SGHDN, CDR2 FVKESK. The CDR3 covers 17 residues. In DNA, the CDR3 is TGTGCCAGCAGCGCCCAGGGGGGGGGTGGTTTTAATTCACCCCTCCACTTT. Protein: CASSAQGGGGFNSPLHF.

The CDR3 loop is CASSHIQGPAGELFF. The CDR3 nucleotides read TGTGCCAGCAGCCATATTCAGGGTCCGGCCGGGGAGCTGTTTTTT. The genes are TRBV14 and TRBJ2-2, with D maybe TRBD1 (5 bases). Germline CDR1 SGHDN, CDR2 FVKESK. The CDR3 extends over 15 amino acids. V was clipped by 3 bases and J by 6 bases, with 14 bases between them. The variable domain in full, completed from reference TRBV14 and TRBJ2-2, reads EAGVTQFPSHSVIEKGQTVTLRCDPISGHDNLYWYRRVMGKEIKFLLHFVKESKQDESGMPNNRFLAERTGGTYSTLKVQPAELEDSGVYFCASSHIQGPAGELFFGEGSRLTVL.

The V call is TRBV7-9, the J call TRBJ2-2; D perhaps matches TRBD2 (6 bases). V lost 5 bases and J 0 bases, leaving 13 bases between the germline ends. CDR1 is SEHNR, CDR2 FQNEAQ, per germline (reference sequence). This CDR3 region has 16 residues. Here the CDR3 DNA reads TGTGCCAGCAGCCCACCGGGGGATTCGAACACCGGGGAGCTGTTTTTT. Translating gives CASSPPGDSNTGELFF.

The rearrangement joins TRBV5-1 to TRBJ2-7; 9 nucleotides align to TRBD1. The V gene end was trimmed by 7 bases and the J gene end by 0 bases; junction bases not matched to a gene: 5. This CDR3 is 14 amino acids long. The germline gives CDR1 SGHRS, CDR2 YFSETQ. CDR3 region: CASDPGQGSYEQYF. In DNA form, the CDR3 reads TGCGCCAGCGATCCGGGACAGGGCTCCTACGAGCAGTACTTC.

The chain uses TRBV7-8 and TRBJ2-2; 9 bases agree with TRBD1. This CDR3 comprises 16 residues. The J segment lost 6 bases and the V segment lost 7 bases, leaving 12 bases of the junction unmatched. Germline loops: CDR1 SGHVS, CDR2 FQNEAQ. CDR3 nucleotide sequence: TGTGCCAGCACGAAAGCTGGGACAGGGTCTGCCGGGGAGCTGTTTTTT. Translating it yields CASTKAGTGSAGELFF.

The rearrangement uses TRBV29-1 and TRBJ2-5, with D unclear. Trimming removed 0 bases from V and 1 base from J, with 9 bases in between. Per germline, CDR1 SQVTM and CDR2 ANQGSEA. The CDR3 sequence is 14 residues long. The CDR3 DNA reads TGCAGCGTTGAAGATGTAGGGCTCCAAGAGACCCAGTACTTC. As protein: CSVEDVGLQETQYF.

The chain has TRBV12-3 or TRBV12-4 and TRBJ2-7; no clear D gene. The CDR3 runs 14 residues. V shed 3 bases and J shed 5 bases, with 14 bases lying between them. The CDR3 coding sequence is TGTGCCAGCAGTTTTCAGCCCCCCGAGGACGAGCAGTACTTC. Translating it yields CASSFQPPEDEQYF.

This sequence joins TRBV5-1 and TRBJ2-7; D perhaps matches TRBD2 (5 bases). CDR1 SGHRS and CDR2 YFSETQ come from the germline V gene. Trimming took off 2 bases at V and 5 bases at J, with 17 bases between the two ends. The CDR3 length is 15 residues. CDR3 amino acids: CASSFNSRGNDEQYF. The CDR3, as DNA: TGCGCCAGCAGCTTCAACAGCCGAGGGAACGACGAGCAGTACTTC.

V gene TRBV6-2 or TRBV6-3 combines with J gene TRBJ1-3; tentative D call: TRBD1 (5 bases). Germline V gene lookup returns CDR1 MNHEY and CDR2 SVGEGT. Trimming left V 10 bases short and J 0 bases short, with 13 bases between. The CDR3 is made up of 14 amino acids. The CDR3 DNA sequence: TGTGCCACCTCCGTGACAGACTCTGGAAACACCATATATTTT. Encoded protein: CATSVTDSGNTIYF.

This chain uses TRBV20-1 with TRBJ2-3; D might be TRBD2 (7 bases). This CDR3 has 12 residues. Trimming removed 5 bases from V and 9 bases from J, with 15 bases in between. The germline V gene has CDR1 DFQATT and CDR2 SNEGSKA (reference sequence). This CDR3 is CSAFRGARTQYF. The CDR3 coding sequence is TGCAGTGCTTTCCGGGGGGCCCGAACGCAGTATTTT.

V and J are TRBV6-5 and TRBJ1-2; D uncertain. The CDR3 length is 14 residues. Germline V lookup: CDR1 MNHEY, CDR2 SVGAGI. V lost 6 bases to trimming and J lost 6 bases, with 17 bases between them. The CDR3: CASSDIRRANGYTF. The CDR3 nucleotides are TGTGCCAGCAGCGACATAAGACGGGCCAATGGCTACACCTTC.

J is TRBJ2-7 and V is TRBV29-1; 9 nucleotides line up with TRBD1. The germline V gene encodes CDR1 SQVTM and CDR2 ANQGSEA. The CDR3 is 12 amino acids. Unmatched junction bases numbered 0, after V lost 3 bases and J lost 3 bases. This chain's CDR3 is CSVETGGYEQYF. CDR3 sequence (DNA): TGCAGCGTTGAGACAGGGGGCTACGAGCAGTACTTC.

The CDR3, as DNA: TGTGCCAGCAGCCGAAAGGGGGTGAAAGATACGCAGTATTTT. Translated: CASSRKGVKDTQYF. The chain employs TRBV13 and TRBJ2-3; possible D gene TRBD1, 6 bases. V was pared by 5 bases and J by 5 bases, with 14 bases between. Germline CDR1 reads PRHDT; CDR2 reads FYEKMQ (reference sequence). The CDR3 sequence is 14 residues long. The full variable domain, with the rest looked up from reference TRBV13 and TRBJ2-3, is AAGVIQSPRHLIKEKRETATLKCYPIPRHDTVYWYQQGPGQDPQFLISFYEKMQSDKGSIPDRFSAQQFSDYHSELNMSSLELGDSALYFCASSRKGVKDTQYFGPGTRLTVL.

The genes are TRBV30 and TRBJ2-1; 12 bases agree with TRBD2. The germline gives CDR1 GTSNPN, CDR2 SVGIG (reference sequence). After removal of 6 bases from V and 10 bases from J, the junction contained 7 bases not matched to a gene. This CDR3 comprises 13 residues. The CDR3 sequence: CACGTSGWKEQFF. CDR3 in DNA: TGTGCCTGTGGGACTAGCGGGTGGAAAGAGCAGTTCTTC.

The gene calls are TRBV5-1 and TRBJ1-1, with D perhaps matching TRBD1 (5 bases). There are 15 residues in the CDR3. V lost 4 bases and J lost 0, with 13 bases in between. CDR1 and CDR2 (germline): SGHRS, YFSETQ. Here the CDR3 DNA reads TGCGCCAGCAGCCCTCAGACAGCCATGAACACTGAAGCTTTCTTT. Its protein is CASSPQTAMNTEAFF.

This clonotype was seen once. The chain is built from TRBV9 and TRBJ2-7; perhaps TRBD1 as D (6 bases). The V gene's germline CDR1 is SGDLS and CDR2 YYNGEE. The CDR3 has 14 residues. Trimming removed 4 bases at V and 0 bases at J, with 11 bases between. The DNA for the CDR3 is TGTGCCAGCAGCACGAGGACAGACTCCTACGAGCAGTACTTC. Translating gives CASSTRTDSYEQYF.

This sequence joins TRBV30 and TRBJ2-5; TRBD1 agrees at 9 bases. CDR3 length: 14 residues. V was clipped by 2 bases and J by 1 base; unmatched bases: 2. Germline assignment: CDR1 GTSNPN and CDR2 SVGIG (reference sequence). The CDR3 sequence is CAWSRGQGQETQYF. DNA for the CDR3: TGTGCCTGGAGTAGGGGACAGGGCCAAGAGACCCAGTACTTC.

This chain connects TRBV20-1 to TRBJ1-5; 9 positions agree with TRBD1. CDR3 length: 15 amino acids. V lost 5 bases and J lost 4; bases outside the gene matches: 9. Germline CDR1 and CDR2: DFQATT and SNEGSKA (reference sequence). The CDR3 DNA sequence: TGCAGTGCTGAGGGGACAGGGTGGGGGAATCAGCCCCAGCATTTT. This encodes CSAEGTGWGNQPQHF.

DNA for the CDR3: TGTGCCAGCAGCGCGGACAGGGGATATGGCTACACCTTC. Translating it yields CASSADRGYGYTF. The chain links TRBV7-3 to TRBJ1-2; TRBD1 aligns across 9 bases. Per the germline V gene, CDR1 is SGHTA and CDR2 is FQGTGA. CDR3 length: 13 residues. V shed 5 bases and J 5 bases; nucleotides not matched to a gene: 3.

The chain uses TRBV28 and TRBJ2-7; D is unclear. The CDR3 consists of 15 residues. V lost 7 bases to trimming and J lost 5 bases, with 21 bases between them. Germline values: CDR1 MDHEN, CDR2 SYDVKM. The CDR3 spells CASTPSWGNRDEQYF. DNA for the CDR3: TGTGCCAGCACCCCCAGCTGGGGAAATCGGGACGAGCAGTACTTC.

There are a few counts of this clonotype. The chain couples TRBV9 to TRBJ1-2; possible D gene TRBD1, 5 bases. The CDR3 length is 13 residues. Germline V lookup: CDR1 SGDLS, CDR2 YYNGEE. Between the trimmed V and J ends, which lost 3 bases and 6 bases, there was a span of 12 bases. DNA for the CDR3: TGTGCCAGCAGCGCGGGGCAGCCCCATGGCTACACCTTC. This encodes CASSAGQPHGYTF.

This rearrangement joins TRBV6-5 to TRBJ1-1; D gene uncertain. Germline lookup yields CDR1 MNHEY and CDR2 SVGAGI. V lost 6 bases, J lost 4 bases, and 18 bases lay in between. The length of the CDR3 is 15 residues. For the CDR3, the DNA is TGTGCCAGCAGCCAAACTGATGGTGTAGGCACTGAAGCTTTCTTT. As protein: CASSQTDGVGTEAFF.

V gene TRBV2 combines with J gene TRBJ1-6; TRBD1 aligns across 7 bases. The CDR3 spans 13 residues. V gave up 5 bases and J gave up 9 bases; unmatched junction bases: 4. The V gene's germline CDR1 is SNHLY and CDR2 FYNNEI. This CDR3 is CASSTGVSSPLHF. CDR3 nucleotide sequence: TGTGCCAGCAGTACAGGGGTCTCTTCACCCCTCCACTTT.

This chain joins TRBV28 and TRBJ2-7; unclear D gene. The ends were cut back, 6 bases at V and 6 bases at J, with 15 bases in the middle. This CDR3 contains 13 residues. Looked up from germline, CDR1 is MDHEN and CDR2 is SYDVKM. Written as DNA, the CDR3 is TGTGCCAGCAGGGGCAGGCCCAAGGGCGAGCAGTACTTC. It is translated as CASRGRPKGEQYF.

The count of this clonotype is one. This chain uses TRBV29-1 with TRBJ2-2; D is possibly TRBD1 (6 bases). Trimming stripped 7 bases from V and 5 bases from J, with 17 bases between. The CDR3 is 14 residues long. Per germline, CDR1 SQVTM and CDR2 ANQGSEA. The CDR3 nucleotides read TGCAGCGCCCGACAGGATATCCGGACCGGGGAGCTGTTTTTT. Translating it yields CSARQDIRTGELFF.

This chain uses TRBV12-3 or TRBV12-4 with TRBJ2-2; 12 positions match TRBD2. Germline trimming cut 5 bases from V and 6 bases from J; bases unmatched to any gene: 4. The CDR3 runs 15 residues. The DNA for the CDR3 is TGTGCCAGCAGTACCGGGACTAGCGGGCCCGGGGAGCTGTTTTTT. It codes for CASSTGTSGPGELFF.